This T cell receptor (beta chain) came from a study of shared clonotypes between healthy human individuals. The sample holds one count of this clone. What it binds is not known. Study-level findings and limits: Among a handful of donors, about 5% of naive CD4 clonotypes were found in common.

Trimming stripped 8 bases from V and 5 bases from J, with 9 bases between. CDR3 length equals 11 residues. CDR1 is MDHEN and CDR2 is SYDVKM in the germline V gene. TCRdb's copy holds only in-frame clones and misses some; the assay was immunoSEQ multiplex PCR. Among 1.6 million or so clones listed, 95% to 97% were seen once. The origin of this receptor is a man aged 30 to 45 in good health. The chain uses TRBV28 and TRBJ1-2; D remains unclear. The material sequenced was naive CD4+ T cells sorted from blood. Sample subset: CD45RA+ positively selected. The chain's CDR3 is CASPGPYGYTF. CDR3 bases: TGTGCCAGCCCGGGCCCGTATGGCTACACCTTC.